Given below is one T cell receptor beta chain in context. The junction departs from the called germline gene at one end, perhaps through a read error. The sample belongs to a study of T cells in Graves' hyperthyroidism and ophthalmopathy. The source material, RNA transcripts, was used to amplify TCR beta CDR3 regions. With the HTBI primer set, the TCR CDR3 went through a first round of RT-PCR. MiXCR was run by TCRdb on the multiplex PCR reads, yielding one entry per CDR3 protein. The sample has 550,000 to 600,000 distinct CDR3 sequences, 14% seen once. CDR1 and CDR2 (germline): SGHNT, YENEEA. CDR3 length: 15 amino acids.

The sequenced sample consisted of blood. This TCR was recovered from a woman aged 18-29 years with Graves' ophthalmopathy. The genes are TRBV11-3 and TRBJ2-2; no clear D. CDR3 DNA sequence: TGCGCCAGCAGCCAAGATAGCCTGGGTGACGGGGAGCTGTTTTTT. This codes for CASSQDSLGDGELFF. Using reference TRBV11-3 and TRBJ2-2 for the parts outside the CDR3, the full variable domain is EAGVVQSPRYKIIEKKQPVAFWCNPISGHNTLYWYLQNLGQGPELLIRYENEEAVDDSQLPKDRFSAERLKGVDSTLKIQPAELGDSAVYLCASSQDSLGDGELFFGEGSRLTVL.